This record looks at one T cell receptor (beta chain) sequence and its context. Its target is not known. Method: immunoSEQ multiplex PCR; TCRdb's copy keeps in-frame clones and lacks some. The sample has about 26,000 clones; 80% to 85% are singletons. This record comes from a study of lymphopenia after photon versus proton radiotherapy. The CDR3 covers 16 residues. Germline V lookup: CDR1 SEHNR, CDR2 FQNEAQ (reference sequence). V lost 6 bases, J lost 1 base, and 8 bases stayed unmatched. Broader study findings: A bigger post-nadir fall in TCR diversity correlated inversely with survival time in deceased patients.

The source was peripheral blood, collected from a patient treated with photon-based radiotherapy. The source of this sequence is a woman aged 45-65 years with pancreatic cancer. The chain couples TRBV7-9 to TRBJ2-7, with 11 bases aligning to TRBD2. The DNA for the CDR3 is TGTGCCAGCAGTTCAATAGCGGGAGGGCCTTCCTACGAGCAGTACTTC. Translated: CASSSIAGGPSYEQYF.